A selection of T cell receptor beta chains follows, all from one sample in a study of blood T cell repertoires in COVID-19. Sequencing was performed with immunoSEQ multiplex PCR; in TCRdb, only in-frame clones are kept and a portion is missing. This table has a few hundred thousand clones, approximately 86% appearing once. Sequenced: peripheral blood. These receptors were collected from a human donor in a cohort sampled during active COVID-19. CDR3s include the opening cysteine and the closing phenylalanine or tryptophan. The D gene is left open where the match is weak. A clone size is listed for some rows: how often the clone was seen (once, few, many), or a class if it is expanded.

j_call,v_call,clone_size,d_call,cdr3_aa,cdr3_nt
TRBJ2-7,TRBV10-2,-,TRBD1,CASSEGQAYEQYF,TGCGCCAGCAGTGAGGGACAGGCCTACGAGCAGTACTTC
TRBJ2-1,TRBV7-8,-,-,CASSLDLGDNEQFF,TGTGCCAGCAGCTTAGATCTAGGTGACAATGAGCAGTTCTTC
TRBJ2-3,TRBV30,-,TRBD2,CAWKSEREADTQYF,TGTGCCTGGAAAAGCGAACGGGAGGCAGATACGCAGTATTTT
TRBJ2-5,TRBV7-9,-,TRBD1,CASSLGLGQGSFLETQYF,TGTGCCAGCAGCTTGGGTTTGGGACAGGGTAGTTTCTTGGAGACCCAGTACTTC
TRBJ1-5,TRBV6-1,-,-,CASSETGGSNQPQHF,TGTGCCAGCAGTGAAACGGGGGGAAGCAATCAGCCCCAGCATTTT
TRBJ2-7,TRBV19,once,-,CASSPHHYGQPSDEQYF,TGTGCCAGTAGTCCCCACCATTACGGGCAGCCTAGCGACGAGCAGTACTTC
TRBJ1-2,TRBV3-1/TRBV3-2,once,-,CASSPRTRTYGYTF,TGTGCCAGCAGCCCCCGGACACGCACCTATGGCTACACCTTC
TRBJ1-1,TRBV28,-,-,CASSLGGLNTEAFF,TGTGCCAGCAGTCTCGGCGGTTTGAACACTGAAGCTTTCTTT
TRBJ1-6,TRBV2,-,TRBD1,CASSAGQRQTNSPLHF,TGTGCCAGCAGTGCGGGACAGCGCCAAACAAATTCACCCCTCCACTTT
TRBJ2-3,TRBV7-2,-,TRBD2,CASSSATSGGRSTSDTQYF,TGTGCCAGCAGCTCCGCCACTAGCGGGGGACGCTCCACTTCAGATACGCAGTATTTT
TRBJ2-7,TRBV3-1/TRBV3-2,-,-,CASSSAVSGYYEQYF,TGTGCCAGCAGCTCCGCGGTGTCGGGATACTACGAGCAGTACTTC
TRBJ1-1,TRBV3-1/TRBV3-2,-,TRBD1,CASSQVGRGFEAFF,TGTGCCAGCAGCCAAGTGGGCAGGGGGTTTGAAGCTTTCTTT
TRBJ2-7,TRBV5-1,once,TRBD2,CASSFSPHPGGPHEQYF,TGCGCCAGCAGCTTTTCCCCTCATCCGGGAGGGCCCCACGAGCAGTACTTC
TRBJ1-1,TRBV5-1,-,-,CASSSGPGMNTEAFF,TGCGCCAGCAGCTCTGGTCCAGGGATGAACACTGAAGCTTTCTTT
TRBJ2-1,TRBV7-3,once,TRBD2,CASSKGGSGGEQFF,TGTGCCAGCAGTAAAGGCGGGAGCGGGGGTGAGCAGTTCTTC
TRBJ1-2,TRBV7-2,once,TRBD1,CASSLKTGTVANYGYTF,TGTGCCAGCAGCTTAAAGACAGGGACCGTAGCTAACTATGGCTACACCTTC
TRBJ1-3,TRBV2,-,-,CASRDYGGARGNTIYF,TGTGCCAGCAGGGACTACGGAGGGGCGCGAGGAAACACCATATATTTT
TRBJ2-1,TRBV7-2,-,TRBD1,CASSHDRARDEQFF,TGTGCCAGCAGCCACGACAGGGCGAGGGATGAGCAGTTCTTC
TRBJ1-2,TRBV6-6,-,-,CASEGLGNYGYTF,TGTGCCAGCGAGGGTTTGGGTAACTATGGCTACACCTTC
TRBJ2-7,TRBV28,-,TRBD2,CASTKTSGGPYEQYF,TGTGCCAGCACCAAGACTAGCGGGGGCCCCTACGAGCAGTACTTC
TRBJ2-1,TRBV7-2,-,TRBD1,CASRPTGGFEQFF,TGTGCCAGCAGACCAACAGGGGGCTTTGAGCAGTTCTTC
TRBJ2-1,TRBV6-4,-,TRBD2,CASSSGEYNEQFF,TGTGCCAGCAGTAGCGGGGAGTACAATGAGCAGTTCTTC
TRBJ2-5,TRBV5-1,few,-,CASSLEPRAETQYF,TGCGCCAGCAGCTTGGAGCCTAGAGCGGAGACCCAGTACTTC
TRBJ2-3,TRBV5-1,-,-,CASSLGTEGTDTQYF,TGCGCCAGCAGCTTGGGCACCGAGGGCACAGATACGCAGTATTTT
TRBJ2-5,TRBV13,-,-,CASSLRAGPNRETQYF,TGTGCCAGCAGCTTAAGAGCGGGCCCAAATAGGGAGACCCAGTACTTC
TRBJ1-1,TRBV11-2,-,-,CASRRNTGRAFF,TGTGCCAGCAGGAGGAACACCGGTCGGGCTTTCTTT
TRBJ1-4,TRBV28,-,-,CASGRGATNEKLFF,TGTGCCAGTGGTCGGGGAGCAACTAATGAAAAACTGTTTTTT
TRBJ2-3,TRBV6-5,-,TRBD2,CASSYSPGGDTQYF,TGTGCCAGCAGTTACTCGCCGGGGGGAGATACGCAGTATTTT
TRBJ2-7,TRBV5-6,-,TRBD2,CASSLSSGPSYEQYF,TGTGCCAGCAGCTTGTCTAGCGGTCCCTCCTACGAGCAGTACTTC
TRBJ2-7,TRBV30,few,-,CAWSEGPYEQYF,TGTGCCTGGAGCGAGGGCCCCTACGAGCAGTACTTC
TRBJ2-5,TRBV28,-,-,CASSVAPGQETQYF,TGTGCCAGCAGTGTCGCCCCGGGACAAGAGACCCAGTACTTC
TRBJ1-2,TRBV5-4,-,-,CASSLEGRPLNGYTF,TGTGCCAGCAGCTTGGAAGGCAGGCCTCTAAATGGCTACACCTTC
TRBJ2-7,TRBV19,-,TRBD1,CASSIRQGGYEQYF,TGTGCCAGTAGTATTCGACAGGGGGGCTACGAGCAGTACTTC
TRBJ1-5,TRBV19,-,TRBD1,CASLPTGDSNQPQHF,TGTGCCAGTTTGCCGACAGGGGACAGCAATCAGCCCCAGCATTTT
TRBJ2-1,TRBV4-2,-,TRBD2,CASSQDISGGRDEQFF,TGTGCCAGCAGCCAAGATATTAGCGGGGGGCGTGATGAGCAGTTCTTC
TRBJ2-5,TRBV5-4,-,-,CASSPRRQETQYF,TGTGCCAGCAGCCCGAGGCGCCAAGAGACCCAGTACTTC
TRBJ2-1,TRBV19,-,-,CASARDNEQFF,TGTGCCAGTGCGCGGGACAATGAGCAGTTCTTC
TRBJ1-2,TRBV27,-,-,CASSLARERHYGYTF,TGTGCCAGCAGTTTAGCCCGGGAACGGCACTATGGCTACACCTTC
TRBJ2-1,TRBV7-3,-,-,CASSPTGTPIF,TGTGCCAGCAGCCCCACCGGGACACCAATCTTC
TRBJ2-7,TRBV3-1/TRBV3-2,-,TRBD2,CASSQVGGVIYEQYF,TGTGCCAGCAGCCAAGTTGGGGGGGTCATCTACGAGCAGTACTTC
TRBJ2-3,TRBV7-3,-,-,CASSSPLRGTDLHTQYF,TGTGCCAGCAGCTCACCCCTACGGGGGACAGATCTACATACGCAGTATTTT
TRBJ1-6,TRBV27,-,TRBD1,CASSSLALQGDSPLHF,TGTGCCAGCAGTTCTTTGGCACTACAGGGGGATTCACCCCTCCACTTT
TRBJ2-3,TRBV19,-,-,CASSIDQGGRADTQYF,TGTGCCAGTAGTATAGATCAAGGGGGGAGGGCAGATACGCAGTATTTT
TRBJ1-5,TRBV18,-,TRBD1,CASSPGTGDSNQPQHF,TGTGCCAGCTCACCAGGAACAGGGGATAGCAATCAGCCCCAGCATTTT
TRBJ2-3,TRBV3-1/TRBV3-2,-,TRBD2,CASSQWLAGADTQYF,TGTGCCAGCAGCCAATGGTTAGCGGGAGCTGATACGCAGTATTTT
TRBJ1-4,TRBV13,-,TRBD1,CASSWTGGLGEKLFF,TGTGCCAGCAGCTGGACAGGGGGCCTTGGGGAAAAACTGTTTTTT
TRBJ2-3,TRBV24-1,-,-,CATSVGQSTDTQYF,TGTGCCACCAGCGTAGGACAGAGCACAGATACGCAGTATTTT
TRBJ2-1,TRBV3-1/TRBV3-2,-,TRBD2,CASSQDRVAGGNYNEQFF,TGTGCCAGCAGCCAAGACCGCGTCGCGGGGGGGAATTACAATGAGCAGTTCTTC